This T cell receptor beta chain emerged from a study of cytotoxic CD8 clonotypes in ibrutinib-treated CLL. The table came from immunoSEQ multiplex PCR; TCRdb's copy has only in-frame clones and leaves some out. The table lists about 120,000 clones, roughly 60% of them singletons. The CDR3 runs 18 residues. This receptor was taken from a human donor with chronic lymphocytic leukemia. This material consisted of PBMCs, taken after 24 months of ibrutinib treatment. The rearrangement joins TRBV21-1 to TRBJ1-2; the tabulated D call, TRBD1, remains unverified against the DNA. TRBV21-1 is labeled a pseudogene. This CDR3 reads CASSSRANRQGGVYGYTF. CDR3 coding DNA: TGTGCCAGCAGCTCCCGGGCGAACAGACAGGGGGGCGTCTATGGCTACACCTTC.